This T cell receptor beta chain was identified in a study of CD8 T cells in Susac syndrome. This CDR3 contains 13 residues. V was shortened by 3 bases and J by 4 bases, with 9 bases between the two germline ends. Reverse transcription of roughly 0.5 to 1 ug RNA used random hexamers. TCRdb re-called the immunoSEQ multiplex PCR reads with MiXCR, one entry per CDR3 protein. In the table there are 100,000 to 150,000 distinct CDR3 sequences, 80% to 95% of which are singletons. The clonotype was recovered from a human donor with multiple sclerosis. V and J are TRBV12-3 or TRBV12-4 and TRBJ1-2, with no clear D. Specimen: CD8+ T cells from PBMCs. CDR3 sequence: CASSLSSLYGYTF. CDR3 sequence (DNA): TGTGCCAGCAGTTTGAGCAGTCTCTATGGCTACACCTTC.